This T cell receptor (beta chain) was identified in a study of blood T cell repertoires in COVID-19. Turning to the study itself: Samples came from the United States, Italy and Spain, spanning acute and convalescent COVID-19.

As handled by the study authors: Reference gene primer amplification yielded estimated nucleated cell counts. Sequenced by immunoSEQ multiplex PCR; TCRdb stores in-frame clones only, minus some. V and J calls and clone size come straight from that table; D and trimming were deduced from the DNA. The repertoire has about 440,000 clones, around 88% of them found once; the top ten carry roughly 12%. This CDR3 has 15 amino acids. CDR1 and CDR2 (germline): MNHEY, SVGAGI. Trimming at V came to 5 bases and at J to 2 bases, leaving 6 bases not matched to a gene. Sequencing used peripheral blood. The chain is built from TRBV6-5 and TRBJ1-3; 7 positions match TRBD1. The TCR comes from a woman aged 50 to 65 with COVID-19, enrolled during active disease. This chain's CDR3 is CASSLTTGAGNTIYF. The DNA of the CDR3 is TGTGCCAGCAGTCTCACCACAGGGGCTGGAAACACCATATATTTT.